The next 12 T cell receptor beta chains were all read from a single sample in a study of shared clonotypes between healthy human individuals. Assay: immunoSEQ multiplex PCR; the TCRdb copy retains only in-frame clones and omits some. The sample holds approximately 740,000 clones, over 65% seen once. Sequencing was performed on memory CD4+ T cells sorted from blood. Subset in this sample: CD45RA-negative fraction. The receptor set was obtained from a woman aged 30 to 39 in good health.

The CDR3 region has the DNA TGCGCGCCGTGCAGGACAGCTTCTATGTACGAGCAGTACTTC. Amino acid sequence: CAPCRTASMYEQYF. The rearrangement uses TRBV23-1 and TRBJ2-7; D is possibly TRBD1 (6 bases). TRBV23-1 is an ORF, and what it does is uncertain. The CDR3 sequence is 14 residues long.

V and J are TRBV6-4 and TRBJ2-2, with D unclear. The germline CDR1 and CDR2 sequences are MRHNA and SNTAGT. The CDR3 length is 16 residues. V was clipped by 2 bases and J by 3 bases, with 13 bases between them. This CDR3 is CASSDHYTADTGELFF. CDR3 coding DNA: TGTGCCAGCAGTGACCACTATACCGCCGACACCGGGGAGCTGTTTTTT.

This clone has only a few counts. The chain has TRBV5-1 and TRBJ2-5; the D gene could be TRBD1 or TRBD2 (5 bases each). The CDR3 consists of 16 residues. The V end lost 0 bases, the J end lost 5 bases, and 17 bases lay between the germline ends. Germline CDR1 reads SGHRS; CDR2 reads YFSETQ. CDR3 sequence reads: CASSLGFGAGGETQYF. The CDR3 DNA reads TGCGCCAGCAGCTTGGGATTCGGGGCTGGGGGTGAGACCCAGTACTTC.

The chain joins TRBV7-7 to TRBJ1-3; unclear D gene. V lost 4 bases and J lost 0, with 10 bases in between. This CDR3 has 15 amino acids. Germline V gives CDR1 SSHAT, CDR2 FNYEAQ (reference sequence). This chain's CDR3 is CASSSSYGSGNTIYF. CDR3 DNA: TGTGCCAGCAGCTCCTCATATGGCTCTGGAAACACCATATATTTT.

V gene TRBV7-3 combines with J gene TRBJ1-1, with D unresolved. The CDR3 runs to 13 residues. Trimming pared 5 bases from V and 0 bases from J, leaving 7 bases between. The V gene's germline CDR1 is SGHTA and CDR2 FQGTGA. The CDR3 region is CASSVTVNTEAFF. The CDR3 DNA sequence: TGTGCCAGCAGCGTCACAGTGAACACTGAAGCTTTCTTT.

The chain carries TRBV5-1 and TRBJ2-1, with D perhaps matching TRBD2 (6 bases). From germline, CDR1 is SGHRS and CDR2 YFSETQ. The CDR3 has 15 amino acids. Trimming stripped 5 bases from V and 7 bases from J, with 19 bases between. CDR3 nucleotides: TGCGCCAGCAGTTCTCCTTCTAGCGTCGGGAATGAGCAGTTCTTC. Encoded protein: CASSSPSSVGNEQFF.

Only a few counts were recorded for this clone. For the CDR3, the DNA is TGTGCCAGCCGTGGGACAGAAAGCAATCAGCCCCAGCATTTT. Protein product: CASRGTESNQPQHF. This chain uses TRBV21-1 with TRBJ1-5; TRBD1, as called in the table, went unchecked against the DNA. TRBV21-1 represents a pseudogene. The CDR3 is 14 residues long.

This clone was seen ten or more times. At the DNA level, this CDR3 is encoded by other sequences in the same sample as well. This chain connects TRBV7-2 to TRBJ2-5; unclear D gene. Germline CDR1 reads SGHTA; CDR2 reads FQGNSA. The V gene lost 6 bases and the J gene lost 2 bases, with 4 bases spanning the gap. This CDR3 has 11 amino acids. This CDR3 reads CASSSQETQYF. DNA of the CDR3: TGTGCCAGCAGTTCTCAAGAGACCCAGTACTTC.

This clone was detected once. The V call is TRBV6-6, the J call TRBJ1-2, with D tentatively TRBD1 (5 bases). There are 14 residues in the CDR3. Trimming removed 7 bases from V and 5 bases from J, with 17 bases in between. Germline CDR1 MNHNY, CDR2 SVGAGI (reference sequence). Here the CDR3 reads CASKTGLEGYGYTF. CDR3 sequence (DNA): TGTGCCAGCAAAACAGGCCTCGAAGGGTATGGCTACACCTTC.

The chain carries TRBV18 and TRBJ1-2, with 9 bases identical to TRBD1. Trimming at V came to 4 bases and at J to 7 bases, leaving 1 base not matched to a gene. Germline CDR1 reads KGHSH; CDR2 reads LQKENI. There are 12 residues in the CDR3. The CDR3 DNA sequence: TGTGCCAGCTCACGGGACAGGGCTGGCTACACCTTC. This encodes CASSRDRAGYTF.

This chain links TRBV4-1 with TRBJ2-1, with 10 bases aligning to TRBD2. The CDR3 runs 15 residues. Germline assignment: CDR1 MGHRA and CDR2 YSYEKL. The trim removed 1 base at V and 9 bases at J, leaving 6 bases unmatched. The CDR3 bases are TGCGCCAGCAGCCAAGTTCGCCTAGCGGGAGCTGAGCAGTTCTTC. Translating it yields CASSQVRLAGAEQFF.

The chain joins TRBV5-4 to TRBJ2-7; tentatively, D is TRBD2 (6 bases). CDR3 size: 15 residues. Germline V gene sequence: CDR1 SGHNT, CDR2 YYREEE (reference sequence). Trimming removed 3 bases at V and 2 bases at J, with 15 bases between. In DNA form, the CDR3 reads TGTGCCAGCAGCTCGCCCCTAGCGAACCCCTACGAGCAGTACTTC. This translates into CASSSPLANPYEQYF.